Many counts were recorded for the clone carrying this T cell receptor beta chain. This record belongs to a study of blood T cells in healthy people across ages. The germline V and J ends were trimmed by 3 bases and 1 base, with 9 bases remaining between them. CDR3 length equals 13 residues. In germline, CDR1 is DFQATT, CDR2 SNEGSKA (reference sequence). Using a J-beta primer mix together with a sample-barcoded 5' primer, a second PCR was run for roughly 7 to 12 cycles. TCRdb reprocessed the 5' RACE reads with MiXCR, giving one entry per CDR3 protein. The table lists some 900,000 distinct CDR3 sequences, less than 35% of them singletons.

The chain couples TRBV20-1 to TRBJ1-1; D possibly corresponds to TRBD1 (5 bases). The sequence came from an elderly woman in good health. Sequencing was performed on blood. CDR3 DNA: TGCAGTGCTAGTGGGGCAGCGAACACTGAAGCTTTCTTT. It codes for CSASGAANTEAFF.